The T cell receptor beta chain described here comes from a study of blood T cell dynamics during melanoma immunotherapy. For the study at large: First-line therapy was either pembrolizumab or nivolumab with ipilimumab for metastatic melanoma. Findings and caveats of the study: It remained unknown if the driving T cell clones were melanoma-specific. PBMC repertoires of eventual disease-control patients split at W3 into clonality or diversity gains.

Method: immunoSEQ multiplex PCR; TCRdb's copy keeps in-frame clones and lacks some. The repertoire consists of about 6,900 clones, with around 82% occurring once and the leading ten covering less than 35%. Time point denoted: pre-treatment baseline. Worth noting for this clone: The antigen is unknown.

Between the trimmed V and J ends, which lost 3 bases and 0 bases, there was a span of 11 bases. In germline, CDR1 is SGHTA, CDR2 FQGNSA. The CDR3 spans 15 residues. This sequence originates from a human donor with melanoma. V is TRBV7-2 and J is TRBJ1-2; maybe TRBD1 (5 bases). Sequenced here: blood, sampled from a patient treated with checkpoint blockade. CDR3 nucleotide sequence: TGTGCCAGCAGCTTTACAGGACTCCCTAACTATGGCTACACCTTC. It codes for CASSFTGLPNYGYTF.